This TCR beta chain was obtained from a study of regulatory T cells in long-lasting Graves disease (dated by TCRdb to about 2021). About the study as a whole: Persistent Graves' disease was defined as persistently positive TSH receptor autoantibodies together with antithyroid drug treatment for over 5 years. On average, persistent Graves' disease patients in the clinical cohort had been on antithyroid drugs for approximately 10 years. Persistent Graves' disease patients were compared with newly diagnosed Graves' disease patients by peripheral blood TCR sequencing and RNA sequencing. The study was conducted in China and was registered as a clinical trial. A total of 35 or so samples were covered by TCR sequencing, comprising roughly 13 persistent and roughly 20 newly diagnosed Graves' disease patients. Study-wide conclusions, independent of this receptor: Persistent patients shared more public clonotypes among themselves (around 3,000) than newly diagnosed patients did (about 970). Compared with newly diagnosed patients, persistent Graves' disease patients had lower TCR Shannon entropy and fewer highly expanded clones, which suggests clonal expansion. TRBV28, TRBJ1-2 and TRBJ2-5 were preferentially used in persistent disease, while TRBV20-1 and TRBJ2-1 were favored in newly diagnosed disease. Only the TCR beta chain was sequenced and analyzed. Because the primary lesion, thyroid tissue, could not be accessed, the study looked at peripheral blood alone. The authors acknowledged the small sample size as a limitation that may reduce accuracy.

Libraries were built with multiplex PCR. TCRdb shows the sequencer as Illumina HiSeq 4000. CDR3 regions were amplified by Arm-PCR with iRepertoire HTBI primers to construct TCR beta libraries. Gel purification was performed on PCR products prior to sequencing. Under the source paper's analysis protocol: Across samples, 60 to 75 TRBV and roughly 15 TRBJ segments were identified and used for gene usage analysis of CDR3 amino acid clonotypes. COPE and FqMerger were used to merge the filtered high-quality paired reads into contigs. BLAST was used to align contigs to the IMGT TRBV, TRBD and TRBJ reference genes, and CDR3 was defined following IMGT. Any clonotype with a frequency above 0.1% was classified as a highly expanded clone. Shannon entropy was used to measure repertoire diversity, and the Gini coefficient was used to measure V-J evenness. Clonotypes shared by more than one individual were considered public. The raw public data were reprocessed by TCRdb itself: fastp quality trimming at Q25, MiXCR clonotype calling, in-frame beta chains only. Identical CDR3 proteins give one entry, which carries the most common genes and DNA. The V and J calls were determined by TCRdb, not by the authors. For this sample there are 700,000 or so distinct CDR3 sequences; 30% appear just once. Around 42% of the sample is taken by the ten largest.

The time point label here, explained by the study, means: persistent/refractory GD, antithyroid drugs over 5 years with positive TRAb. For both TCR sequencing and RNA sequencing, RNA was extracted from PBMCs using TRIzol. The diagnosis of Graves' disease followed American Thyroid Association guidelines. The patients came from an endocrinology department in Xi'an, China. Each patient gave 9 to 10 milliliters of peripheral blood, collected in an EDTA anticoagulant tube. Ficoll Paque Plus density gradient separation was used to isolate PBMCs, and no further T cell sorting was performed. RNA quality was checked with an Agilent 2100 Bioanalyzer and agarose gel, and concentration with a NanoDrop 2000. This clonotype showed up just a few times. Its antigen is currently not known. No much larger clone exists at a distance of one base, and base qualities are not known. Trimming takes 0 bases from V and 3 bases from J, and the germline ends sit 9 bases apart. CDR1 and CDR2 (SQVTM, ANQGSEA) derive from the germline V gene. Its CDR3 holds 13 amino acids, cysteine through phenylalanine. Of the read, only the CDR3 DNA is kept; its 39 bases are in frame from base 1.

The V and J segments used are TRBV29-1 and TRBJ2-7, with no D gene named confidently. The sequences come from peripheral blood mononuclear cells (PBMCs), collected when the disease was refractory, from a patient treated with antithyroid drugs. The sequence was collected from a female donor with Graves disease. In nucleotides, the sequence is TGCAGCGTTGAAGATCAGTCAAACTACGAGCAGTACTTC. This sequence encodes CSVEDQSNYEQYF.